This TCR beta chain appears in the sequencing data of a study of cytomegalovirus exposure and HLA in healthy donors. Study-level points and caveats: In terms of immune exposure information, only CMV serostatus was available.

The PCR was carried out with 60 Vbeta primers and 13 Jbeta primers. Libraries were prepared by immunoSEQ multiplex PCR; TCRdb keeps only in-frame clonotypes and omits some of them. The sample consists of approximately 160,000 clones, 70% of them appearing once. On this clone: The target antigen is unknown.

This TCR derives from a man aged 18 to 30 in good health and CMV-seropositive. Sequenced: PBMCs.

The CDR3 nucleotides are TGCGCCAGCAGCTTGGGCACTGATGGCTACACCTTC. It is translated as CASSLGTDGYTF. V and J are TRBV5-1 and TRBJ1-2; no clear D. This CDR3 has 12 amino acids. Between the trimmed V and J ends, which lost 0 bases and 6 bases, there was a span of 6 bases. From germline, CDR1 is SGHRS and CDR2 YFSETQ.